This T cell receptor beta chain was observed in a study of T-cell reconstitution after alpha-beta-depleted transplantation in children. Study-wide points: Roughly two months post-transplant, alpha-beta T cells reportedly originated from several hundred graft clones that had expanded. It was newly produced T cells that mostly accounted for T-cell counts and diversity one year after transplant.

Using unique molecular identifiers, the investigators prepared the TCRbeta library. A single record per CDR3 protein comes from TCRdb applying MiXCR to the PCR reads. The sample comprises 350,000 to 500,000 distinct CDR3 sequences, over 40% of which are singletons, and 27% rests with the top ten. CDR3 length equals 15 residues. Trimming took 4 bases from V and 0 from J, leaving 15 bases between them. CDR1 is DFQATT, CDR2 SNEGSKA, per germline (reference sequence). This clonotype was seen many times. Antigen specificity is unknown. V and J are TRBV20-1 and TRBJ1-2; perhaps TRBD1 as D (6 bases). This TCR derives from a girl aged 2-15 years with aplastic anemia, due to receive a stem cell transplant. Sequencing used PBMCs, obtained before TCRalphabeta/CD19-depleted stem cell transplant. For the CDR3, the DNA is TGCAGTGCTATAAGGTCAGGGGACCCTAACTATGGCTACACCTTC. Translation gives CSAIRSGDPNYGYTF.